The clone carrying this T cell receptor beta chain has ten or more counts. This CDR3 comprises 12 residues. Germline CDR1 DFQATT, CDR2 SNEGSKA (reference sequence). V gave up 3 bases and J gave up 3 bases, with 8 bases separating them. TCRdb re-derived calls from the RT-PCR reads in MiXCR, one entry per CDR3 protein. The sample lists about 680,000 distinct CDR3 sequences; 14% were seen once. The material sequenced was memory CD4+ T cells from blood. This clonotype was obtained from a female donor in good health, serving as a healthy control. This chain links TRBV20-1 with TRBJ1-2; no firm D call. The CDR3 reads CSASPSDYGYTF. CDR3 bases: TGCAGTGCTAGTCCGTCCGACTATGGCTACACCTTC.